This T cell receptor beta chain was recorded in a study of T-cell reconstitution after alpha-beta-depleted transplantation in children. Study-level findings and limits: High day-60 TCRbeta diversity in some patients came from surviving recipient T cells and thymic progenitors. There were reportedly several hundred expanded graft clones from which alpha-beta T cells came about two months after transplant. After one year, T-cell counts and TCRbeta diversity mostly came from new T cells.

The TCRbeta library was prepared with unique molecular identifiers. Via MiXCR, TCRdb re-called the PCR reads, giving one row per CDR3 protein. The data contain 150,000 to 250,000 distinct CDR3 sequences, roughly 6.3% of them singletons. The CDR3 is 18 amino acids. CDR1 and CDR2 (germline): MNHNS, SASEGT. Between the trimmed V and J ends, which lost 2 bases and 0 bases, there was a span of 16 bases. This clonotype was recorded at least ten times. Its specificity is not known. V is TRBV6-1 and J is TRBJ2-2; D is ambiguous. This sequence was found in a girl under three years old with combined immunodeficiency, due to receive a stem cell transplant. Source: PBMCs, taken before TCRalphabeta/CD19-depleted stem cell transplant. The CDR3 here is CASSEFIVNWSNTGELFF. As DNA, the CDR3 is TGTGCCAGCAGTGAATTCATAGTAAATTGGTCGAACACCGGGGAGCTGTTTTTT.